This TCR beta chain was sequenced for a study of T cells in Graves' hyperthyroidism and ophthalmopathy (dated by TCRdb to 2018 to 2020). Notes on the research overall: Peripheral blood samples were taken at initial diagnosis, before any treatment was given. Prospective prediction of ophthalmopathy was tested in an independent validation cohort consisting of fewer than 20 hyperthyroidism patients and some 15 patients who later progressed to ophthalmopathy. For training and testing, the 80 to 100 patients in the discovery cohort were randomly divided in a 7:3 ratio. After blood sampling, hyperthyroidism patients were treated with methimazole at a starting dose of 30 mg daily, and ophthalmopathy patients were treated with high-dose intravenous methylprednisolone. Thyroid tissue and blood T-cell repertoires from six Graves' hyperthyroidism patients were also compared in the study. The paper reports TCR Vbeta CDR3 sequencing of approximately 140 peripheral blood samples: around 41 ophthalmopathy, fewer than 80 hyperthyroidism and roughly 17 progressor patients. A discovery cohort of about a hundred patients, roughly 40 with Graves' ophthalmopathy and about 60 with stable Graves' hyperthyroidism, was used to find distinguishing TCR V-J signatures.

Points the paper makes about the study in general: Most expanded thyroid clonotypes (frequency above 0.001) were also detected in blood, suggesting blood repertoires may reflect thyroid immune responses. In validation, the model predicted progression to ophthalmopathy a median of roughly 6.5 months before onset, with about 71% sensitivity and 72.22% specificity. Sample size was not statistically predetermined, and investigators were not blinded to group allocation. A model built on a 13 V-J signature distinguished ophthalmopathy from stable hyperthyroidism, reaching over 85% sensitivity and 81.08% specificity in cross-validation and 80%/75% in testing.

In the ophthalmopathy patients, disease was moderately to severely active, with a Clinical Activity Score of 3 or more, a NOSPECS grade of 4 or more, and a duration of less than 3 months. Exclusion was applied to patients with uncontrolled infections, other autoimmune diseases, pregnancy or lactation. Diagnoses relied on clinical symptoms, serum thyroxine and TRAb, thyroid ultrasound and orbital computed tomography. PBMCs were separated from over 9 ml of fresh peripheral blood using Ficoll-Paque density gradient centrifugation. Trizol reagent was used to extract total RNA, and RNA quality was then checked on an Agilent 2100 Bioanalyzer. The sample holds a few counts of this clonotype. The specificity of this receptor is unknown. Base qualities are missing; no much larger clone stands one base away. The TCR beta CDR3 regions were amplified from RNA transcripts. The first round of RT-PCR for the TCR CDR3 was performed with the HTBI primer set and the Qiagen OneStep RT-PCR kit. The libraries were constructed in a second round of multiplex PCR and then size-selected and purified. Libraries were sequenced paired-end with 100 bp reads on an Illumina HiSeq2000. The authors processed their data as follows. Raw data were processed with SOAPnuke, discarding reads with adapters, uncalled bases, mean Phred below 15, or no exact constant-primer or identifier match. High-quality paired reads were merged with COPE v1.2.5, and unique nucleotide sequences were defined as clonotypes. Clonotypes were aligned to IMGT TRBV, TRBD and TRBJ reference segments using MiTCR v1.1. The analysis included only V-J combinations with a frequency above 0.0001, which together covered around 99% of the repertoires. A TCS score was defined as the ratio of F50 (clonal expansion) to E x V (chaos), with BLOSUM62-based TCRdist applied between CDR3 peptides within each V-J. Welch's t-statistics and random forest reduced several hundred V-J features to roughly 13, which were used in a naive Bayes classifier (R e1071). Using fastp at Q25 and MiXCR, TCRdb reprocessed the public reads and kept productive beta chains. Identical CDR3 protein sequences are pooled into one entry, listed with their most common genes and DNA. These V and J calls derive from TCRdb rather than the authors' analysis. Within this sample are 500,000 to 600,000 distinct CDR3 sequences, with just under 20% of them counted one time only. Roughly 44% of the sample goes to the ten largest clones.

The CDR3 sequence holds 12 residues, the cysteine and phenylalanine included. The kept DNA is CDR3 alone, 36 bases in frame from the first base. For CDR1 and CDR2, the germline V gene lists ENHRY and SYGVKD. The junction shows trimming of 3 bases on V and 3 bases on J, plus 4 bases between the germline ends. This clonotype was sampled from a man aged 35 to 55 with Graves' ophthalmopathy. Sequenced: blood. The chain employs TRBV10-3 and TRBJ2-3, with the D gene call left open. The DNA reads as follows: TGTGCCATCAGTGAAGGGACAGATACGCAGTATTTT. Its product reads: CAISEGTDTQYF.